The T cell receptor beta chain described here comes from a study of siplizumab effects on memory and regulatory T cells. TCRdb's table, derived via immunoSEQ multiplex PCR, lists solely in-frame clones and lacks some. This sample has 85,000 to 130,000 clones, with 75% to 95% found just once. The sequence came from a human donor in good health. Some clones in this sample may be carry-over from other donors' samples. Sequenced: CD4+ T cells sorted from blood.

CDR3 in DNA: TGTGCCAGCAGCTTAAAGTTTACTAGCGGGAGGGCCGGTGGCACCGGGGAGCTGTTTTTT. It encodes CASSLKFTSGRAGGTGELFF. V is TRBV7-6 and J is TRBJ2-2; TRBD2 aligns across 13 bases. V lost 2 bases to trimming and J lost 4 bases; unmatched junction nucleotides: 13. Germline loops: CDR1 SGHVS, CDR2 FNYEAQ. This CDR3 contains 20 residues.